This TCR beta chain was sequenced during a study of T-cell reconstitution after alpha-beta-depleted transplantation in children. Study-wide findings and caveats: The authors attributed T-cell counts and diversity one year after transplant mostly to newly produced T cells.

TCRbeta library preparation incorporated unique molecular identifiers. Via MiXCR, TCRdb re-called the PCR reads, giving one row per CDR3 protein. The profile covers about 830,000 distinct CDR3 sequences, with about 15% appearing a single time and approximately 5% taken by the ten largest. Germline CDR1 SGHTA, CDR2 FQGTGA. This CDR3 is 16 amino acids long. Trimming at V came to 2 bases and at J to 0 bases, leaving 3 bases not matched to a gene. This clonotype showed up just a few times. The antigen remains unidentified. The chain combines TRBV7-3 with TRBJ2-1, with 8 bases matching TRBD2. The sample in question was PBMCs, mostly from graft donor cells, obtained 360 days after TCRalphabeta/CD19-depleted stem cell transplant. This TCR was recovered from a male patient aged 5 to 17 who had a stem cell transplant for acute lymphoblastic leukemia, so the T cells may come from the graft donor. The CDR3 sequence is CASSLLSGNSYNEQFF. CDR3 bases: TGTGCCAGCAGCTTACTTAGCGGGAACTCCTACAATGAGCAGTTCTTC.